The source of this T cell receptor beta chain is a study of blood T cell repertoires in COVID-19. Participants were aged about 18 to 89 years from around 25 US areas. Donors were grouped by their self-reported clinical history. How the authors handled the data: It was from reference gene primer amplification that nucleated cell counts were estimated. TCRdb's table, derived via immunoSEQ multiplex PCR, lists solely in-frame clones and lacks some. That table furnishes V, J and clone size, whereas the DNA furnished D and trimming. Counted here are about 220,000 clones, 70% to 85% occurring once; the ten biggest clones make up approximately 1.3%. The V gene's germline CDR1 is SGHRS and CDR2 YFSETQ. V shed 4 bases and J 6 bases; nucleotides not matched to a gene: 10. The CDR3 is 15 residues long.

This TCR derives from a woman in her forties with acute COVID-19. The genes are TRBV5-1 and TRBJ2-1; 7 bases map to TRBD2. Specimen: PBMCs or T cells enriched from blood (not recorded which). CDR3 bases: TGCGCCAGCAGCCCCCAAGCGGGAATAGGCAATGAGCAGTTCTTC. It is translated as CASSPQAGIGNEQFF.